Listed below are T cell receptor beta chains from one sample, sequenced in a study of blood T cells in healthy people across ages. MiXCR, applied by TCRdb to the 5' RACE reads, yields one record per CDR3 protein. The table includes just over 800,000 distinct CDR3 sequences, 55% to 65% detected once. Source material: blood. The receptors originated from a man in his thirties or forties in good health. The CDR3 runs from the conserved cysteine through the conserved F or W. The D gene is left open where the match is weak. Not every row has a clone size; where given, it reads once, few, many or a size class.

size: .; J: TRBJ1-2; D: .; V: TRBV4-2; DNA: TGTGCCAGCAGCCAGGAGTCAGGGGCTCGTGGCTACACCTTC; CDR3: CASSQESGARGYTF
size: .; J: TRBJ1-2; D: .; V: TRBV29-1; DNA: TGCAGCGTTGTGGGAATTGGCTATGGCTACACCTTC; CDR3: CSVVGIGYGYTF
size: few; J: TRBJ1-2; D: .; V: TRBV29-1; DNA: TGCAGCGTTGGTGAGGGGCCTGACTATGGCTACACCTTC; CDR3: CSVGEGPDYGYTF
size: .; J: TRBJ2-2; D: TRBD1; V: TRBV7-2; DNA: TGTGCCAGCAGCCTACGGACAGGGTCGGGCACCGGGGAGCTGTTTTTT; CDR3: CASSLRTGSGTGELFF
size: .; J: TRBJ1-6; D: TRBD1; V: TRBV12-3/TRBV12-4; DNA: TGTGCCAGCAGGGGGGACAGACATAATTCACCCCTCCACTTT; CDR3: CASRGDRHNSPLHF
size: .; J: TRBJ2-7; D: .; V: TRBV27; DNA: TGTGCCAGCAGTGGAGAGGGGCGCTACGAGCAGTACTTC; CDR3: CASSGEGRYEQYF
size: .; J: TRBJ1-5; D: .; V: TRBV6-5; DNA: TGTGCCAGCAGTCCGACGGCAGGCCATAGCAATCAGCCCCAGCATTTT; CDR3: CASSPTAGHSNQPQHF
size: many; J: TRBJ2-6; D: TRBD1; V: TRBV28; DNA: TGTGCCAGCAGTTCGTCCGGGACAGACCACTCTGGGGCCAACGTCCTGACTTTC; CDR3: CASSSSGTDHSGANVLTF
size: many; J: TRBJ2-5; D: .; V: TRBV7-6; DNA: TGTGCCAGCAGCCGTAAAGCAACAGGTTCTGGTCTCGCGAAAGAGACCCAGTACTTC; CDR3: CASSRKATGSGLAKETQYF
size: .; J: TRBJ1-6; D: TRBD1; V: TRBV10-3; DNA: TGTGCCATCAGTGAGTCCGATTGGACAGGACCACTGTTACCCCTCCACTTT; CDR3: CAISESDWTGPLLPLHF
size: .; J: TRBJ2-3; D: .; V: TRBV20-1; DNA: TGCAGTGCCCTGACCGATAACACAGATACGCAGTATTTT; CDR3: CSALTDNTDTQYF
size: .; J: TRBJ2-7; D: .; V: TRBV7-9; DNA: TGTTCCAGCAGCCCAGAAATAGGGGACCAGTACTTC; CDR3: CSSSPEIGDQYF
size: .; J: TRBJ2-3; D: .; V: TRBV29-1; DNA: TGCAGCGTTGAAGGTGTCCAGGGCACAGATACGCAGTATTTT; CDR3: CSVEGVQGTDTQYF
size: .; J: TRBJ2-7; D: .; V: TRBV9; DNA: TGTGCCAGCAGCAAACAGGTGGAGGGAACCTACGAGCAGTACTTC; CDR3: CASSKQVEGTYEQYF
size: few; J: TRBJ2-7; D: TRBD1; V: TRBV5-5; DNA: TGTGCCAGCAGCTTGACGGGGACAGGGGTCTACGAGCAGTACTTC; CDR3: CASSLTGTGVYEQYF
size: .; J: TRBJ2-2; D: TRBD2; V: TRBV7-9; DNA: TGTGCCAGCAGCTCTCTCTCCGGCGGGGGGAAGACCGGGGAGCTGTTTTTT; CDR3: CASSSLSGGGKTGELFF
size: .; J: TRBJ1-6; D: TRBD1; V: TRBV2; DNA: TGTGCCAGCAGTCAAGCCAGGACAGGCTATAATTCACCCCTCCACTTT; CDR3: CASSQARTGYNSPLHF
size: few; J: TRBJ2-7; D: .; V: TRBV5-1; DNA: TGCGCCAGCAGCTCCGGGACACCGCGCGAGCAGTACTTC; CDR3: CASSSGTPREQYF
size: .; J: TRBJ1-2; D: .; V: TRBV7-9; DNA: TGTGCCAGCGGGGAAAAGTCCGGCTACACCTTC; CDR3: CASGEKSGYTF
size: .; J: TRBJ1-5; D: .; V: TRBV7-9; DNA: TGTGCCAGCAGCTTGGGGGCGGCAGGGGATCAGCCCCAGCATTTT; CDR3: CASSLGAAGDQPQHF
size: once; J: TRBJ2-3; D: .; V: TRBV5-1; DNA: TGCACCAGCAGCTTGGAAGTGCTTGATACGCAGTATTTT; CDR3: CTSSLEVLDTQYF
size: .; J: TRBJ1-6; D: TRBD1; V: TRBV14; DNA: TGTGCCAGCAGCCAAGATTCGACAGGGAGTACACCCCTCCACTTT; CDR3: CASSQDSTGSTPLHF
size: few; J: TRBJ2-1; D: TRBD1; V: TRBV3-1; DNA: TGTGCCAGCAGCCACAGACCGATTCGGCACGGGACAGGGCCGTTCTTC; CDR3: CASSHRPIRHGTGPFF
size: .; J: TRBJ2-3; D: TRBD2; V: TRBV3-1; DNA: TGTGCCAGCAGCCCTCTAGCGGGGAGAACCACAGATACGCAGTATTTT; CDR3: CASSPLAGRTTDTQYF
size: .; J: TRBJ1-6; D: TRBD1; V: TRBV10-3; DNA: TGTGCCATCAGTGAAGGGACAGGGGACAACAATTCACCCCTCCACTTT; CDR3: CAISEGTGDNNSPLHF
size: once; J: TRBJ2-5; D: .; V: TRBV20-1; DNA: TGCAGTGCTAGAAAGACGGACAGAGAGACCCAGTACTTC; CDR3: CSARKTDRETQYF
size: few; J: TRBJ2-7; D: TRBD1; V: TRBV20-1; DNA: TGCAGTGCTAACCCTTCAGGACAGGAGGAAACCTACGAGCAGTACTTC; CDR3: CSANPSGQEETYEQYF
size: .; J: TRBJ1-1; D: .; V: TRBV7-2; DNA: TGTGCCAGCAGCTCGGACTTGGTTGAAGCTTTCTTT; CDR3: CASSSDLVEAFF
size: .; J: TRBJ2-3; D: .; V: TRBV20-1; DNA: TGCAGTGCTAGAGATTCGGCAGATACGCAGTATTTT; CDR3: CSARDSADTQYF
size: .; J: TRBJ2-1; D: .; V: TRBV7-9; DNA: TGTGCCAGCAGCTCGGACAGCCGTGGGGACAATGAGCAGTTCTTC; CDR3: CASSSDSRGDNEQFF
size: .; J: TRBJ2-3; D: .; V: TRBV20-1; DNA: TGCAGTGCTAAGGACGACACAGATACGCAGTATTTT; CDR3: CSAKDDTDTQYF
size: .; J: TRBJ2-3; D: .; V: TRBV7-2; DNA: TGTGCCAGCAGCTTAGTAGCTAGCATAGGACCAGATACGCAGTATTTT; CDR3: CASSLVASIGPDTQYF
size: .; J: TRBJ2-1; D: .; V: TRBV7-9; DNA: TGTGCCAGCAGCTTAGGGGGTCAGAGTGAGCAGTTCTTC; CDR3: CASSLGGQSEQFF
size: .; J: TRBJ2-5; D: TRBD2; V: TRBV28; DNA: TGTGCCAGCAGTTTAGTAGCGGGGGAAGATGAGGAGACCCAGTACTTC; CDR3: CASSLVAGEDEETQYF
size: .; J: TRBJ2-5; D: TRBD2; V: TRBV29-1; DNA: TGCAGCGTTACCCCTAGCGGGGGACAAGAGACCCAGTACTTC; CDR3: CSVTPSGGQETQYF
size: few; J: TRBJ2-1; D: TRBD1; V: TRBV20-1; DNA: TGCAGTGCCGGGGACAGGGCGTACAATGAGCAGTTCTTC; CDR3: CSAGDRAYNEQFF
size: .; J: TRBJ2-1; D: TRBD2; V: TRBV6-2/TRBV6-3; DNA: TGTGCCAGCAGTTATACCGTCGGGGGGGGTTACTTAAGAGAGCAGTTCTTC; CDR3: CASSYTVGGGYLREQFF
size: few; J: TRBJ2-7; D: .; V: TRBV5-1; DNA: TGCGCCAGCAGCTTGGATGGCAGGGTCACCGAGCAGTACTTC; CDR3: CASSLDGRVTEQYF
size: .; J: TRBJ2-5; D: .; V: TRBV11-1; DNA: TGTGCCAGCAGTCCCGGACTGGGGAACCAAGAGACCCAGTACTTC; CDR3: CASSPGLGNQETQYF
size: once; J: TRBJ2-1; D: .; V: TRBV6-5; DNA: TGTGCCAGCAGTACAGGGACCTACAATGAGCAGTTGTTC; CDR3: CASSTGTYNEQLF
size: few; J: TRBJ2-3; D: .; V: TRBV20-1; DNA: TGCAGTGCTAGAGATTTAGGACTAACCACAGATACGCAGTATTTT; CDR3: CSARDLGLTTDTQYF
size: .; J: TRBJ2-1; D: .; V: TRBV5-6; DNA: TGTGCCAGCAGCTTTACTAGCCCGTTCTACAATGAGCAGTTCTTC; CDR3: CASSFTSPFYNEQFF
size: few; J: TRBJ2-4; D: .; V: TRBV29-1; DNA: TGCAGCGTTGAAGAGGGGGGAGACATTCAGTACTTC; CDR3: CSVEEGGDIQYF
size: .; J: TRBJ2-7; D: .; V: TRBV6-1; DNA: TGTGCCAGCAGGTCGGAGGGGCTATACTGGGGGAACGAGCAGTACTTC; CDR3: CASRSEGLYWGNEQYF
size: once; J: TRBJ2-2; D: .; V: TRBV4-2; DNA: TGTGCCAGCAGCCATCCAGAAATCATCCTAAAGGCCGGGGAGCTGTTTTTT; CDR3: CASSHPEIILKAGELFF